This T cell receptor beta chain was profiled in a study of blood T cells in healthy people across ages. Whole-study context: Capture via template switching afforded approximately one barcoded beta molecule per two T cells. The study, taken as a whole, reports: Underestimates were what the diversity estimates from one million T cells were considered to be. Higher diversity and more naive CD4+ cells were features of long-lived donors, compared to aged donors.

Using a J-beta primer mix together with a sample-barcoded 5' primer, a second PCR was run for about 7 to 12 cycles. TCRdb called the 5' RACE reads again in MiXCR, with one record for every CDR3 protein. Seen here are 550,000 to 600,000 distinct CDR3 sequences, around 48% observed once, and the top ten hold 20% to 25%. With regard to this clonotype: Its specificity is unknown.

Every sample had a minimum of 6 million PBMCs isolated. CDR1 and CDR2 from the germline V gene are MNHEY and SVGAGI. This CDR3 spans 16 amino acids. Trimming stripped 0 bases from V and 4 bases from J, with 14 bases between. V and J are TRBV6-5 and TRBJ2-3, with D perhaps being TRBD1 or TRBD2 (5 bases each). Sequenced: blood. The TCR was taken from a man older than 75 in good health. The CDR3 sequence is CASSYSPGSNADTQYF. The CDR3 bases are TGTGCCAGCAGTTACTCGCCAGGGAGTAATGCAGATACGCAGTATTTT.